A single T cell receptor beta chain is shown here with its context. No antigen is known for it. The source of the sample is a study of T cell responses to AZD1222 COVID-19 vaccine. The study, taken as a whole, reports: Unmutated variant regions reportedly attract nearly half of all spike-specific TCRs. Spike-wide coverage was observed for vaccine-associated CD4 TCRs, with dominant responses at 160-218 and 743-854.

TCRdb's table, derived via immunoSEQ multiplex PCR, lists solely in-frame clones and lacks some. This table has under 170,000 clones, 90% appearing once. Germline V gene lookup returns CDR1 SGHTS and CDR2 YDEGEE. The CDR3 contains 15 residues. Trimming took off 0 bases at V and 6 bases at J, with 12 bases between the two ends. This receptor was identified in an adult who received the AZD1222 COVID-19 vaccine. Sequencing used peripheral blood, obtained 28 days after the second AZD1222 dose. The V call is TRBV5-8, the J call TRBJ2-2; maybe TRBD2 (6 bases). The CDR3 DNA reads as TGTGCCAGCAGCTTGGATGGAGGGATCCCCGGGGAGCTGTTTTTT. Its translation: CASSLDGGIPGELFF.